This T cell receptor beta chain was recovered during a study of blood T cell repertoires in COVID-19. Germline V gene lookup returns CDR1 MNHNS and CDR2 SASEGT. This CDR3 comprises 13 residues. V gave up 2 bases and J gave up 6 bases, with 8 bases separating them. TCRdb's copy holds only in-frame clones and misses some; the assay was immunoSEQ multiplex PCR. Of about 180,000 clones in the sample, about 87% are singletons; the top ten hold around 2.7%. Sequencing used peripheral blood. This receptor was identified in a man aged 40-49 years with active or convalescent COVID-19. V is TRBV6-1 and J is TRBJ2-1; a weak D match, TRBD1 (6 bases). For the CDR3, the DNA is TGTGCCAGCAGTGAATGGGGGCCCAATGAGCAGTTCTTC. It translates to CASSEWGPNEQFF.